Below are 29 T cell receptor beta chains sequenced from a single sample in a study of blood T cells in healthy people across ages. Primed by a sample-barcoded 5' primer and a J-beta primer mix, a second PCR proceeded for 7 to 11 cycles. Each CDR3 protein is one row after TCRdb ran MiXCR on the 5' RACE reads. There are over 950,000 distinct CDR3 sequences in the sample; roughly half occur only once, and around 21% lies in the top ten. Sequencing was done on a sample of blood. The receptors were gathered from a woman in her sixties in good health.

V is TRBV29-1 and J is TRBJ2-7; perhaps TRBD1 as D (5 bases). V lost 4 bases and J lost 1, with 11 bases in between. This CDR3 region has 13 residues. Germline CDR1 reads SQVTM; CDR2 reads ANQGSEA. CDR3 in DNA: TGCAGCGTTGCACCCCGACAGTCCTACGAGCAGTACTTC. Protein product: CSVAPRQSYEQYF.

The chain employs TRBV30 and TRBJ2-1; no definite D call. The CDR3 totals 12 residues. The germline CDR1 and CDR2 sequences are GTSNPN and SVGIG (reference sequence). The V end was cut by 5 bases, the J end by 1 base, with 6 bases between. The CDR3 loop reads CAWGLSYNEQFF. The CDR3, as DNA: TGTGCCTGGGGGCTGTCCTACAATGAGCAGTTCTTC.

The rearrangement uses TRBV5-1 and TRBJ2-3; 13 bases map to TRBD2. CDR3 size: 18 residues. V shed 4 bases, J shed 2 bases, and the junction held 10 bases outside the gene matches. Germline CDR1 and CDR2: SGHRS and YFSETQ. CDR3 sequence reads: CASSLKPGLAGHTDTQYF. DNA of the CDR3: TGCGCCAGCAGCCTCAAGCCGGGACTAGCGGGACACACAGATACGCAGTATTTT.

The chain recombines TRBV6-1 with TRBJ2-1, with 10 bases identical to TRBD2. Germline V gene data show CDR1 as MNHNS and CDR2 as SASEGT. The J segment lost 7 bases and the V segment lost 6 bases, leaving 6 bases of the junction unmatched. The CDR3 is 14 amino acids. CDR3 nucleotide sequence: TGTGCCAGCAGACTACGGACTAGCGGTAATGAGCAGTTCTTC. Translating it yields CASRLRTSGNEQFF.

The gene calls are TRBV3-1 and TRBJ2-7; 8 bases are shared with TRBD2. The CDR3 is made up of 17 amino acids. The J segment lost 7 bases and the V segment lost 0 bases, leaving 14 bases of the junction unmatched. Germline assignment: CDR1 LGHDT and CDR2 YNNKEL (reference sequence). In nucleotides, the CDR3 is TGTGCCAGCAGCCAAGATAGGGCGGGAGGCCGCCCGAGGGAGCAGTACTTC. Protein: CASSQDRAGGRPREQYF.

The rearrangement links TRBV18 to TRBJ2-7, with 12 bases matching TRBD2. Germline assignment: CDR1 KGHSH and CDR2 LQKENI. The V gene end was trimmed by 3 bases and the J gene end by 5 bases; junction bases not matched to a gene: 5. This CDR3 has 15 amino acids. Here the CDR3 reads CASSPATSGSNEQYF. The CDR3 nucleotides read TGTGCCAGCTCACCGGCGACTAGCGGGAGTAACGAGCAGTACTTC.

This chain uses TRBV7-9 with TRBJ2-1, with D uncertain. The length of the CDR3 is 15 residues. Germline V lookup: CDR1 SEHNR, CDR2 FQNEAQ (reference sequence). V was cut by 5 bases and J by 2 bases, with 13 bases left in between. The CDR3 nucleotides are TGTGCCAGCAGCCCAGTGGTGGCAACCTACAATGAGCAGTTCTTC. It translates to CASSPVVATYNEQFF.

There are a few counts of this clonotype. The V and J genes are TRBV20-1 and TRBJ2-3, with D maybe TRBD2 (7 bases). Germline CDR1 DFQATT, CDR2 SNEGSKA (reference sequence). The CDR3 has 14 amino acids. V lost 5 bases, J lost 7 bases, and 19 bases lay in between. CDR3 region: CSAPGEGGAHTQYF. DNA of the CDR3: TGCAGTGCTCCTGGCGAGGGGGGGGCACATACGCAGTATTTT.

The chain couples TRBV7-8 to TRBJ2-4; 7 nucleotides agree with TRBD2. The J call may be in error: the DNA end matches TRBJ2-7 better. From germline, CDR1 is SGHVS and CDR2 FQNEAQ. The CDR3 covers 18 residues. The CDR3 DNA is TGTGCCAGCAGCACCAAAGGCAGGGAAGTAGCGGGTCTTTACGAGCAGTACTTC. It yields the protein CASSTKGREVAGLYEQYF.

The gene calls are TRBV7-9 and TRBJ2-7, with D unresolved. Deletions cut 4 bases from V and 3 bases from J, with 10 bases between. The CDR3 runs to 13 residues. Germline values: CDR1 SEHNR, CDR2 FQNEAQ (reference sequence). CDR3 sequence reads: CASSSTEIYEQYF. The CDR3 DNA follows: TGTGCCAGCAGCTCAACTGAAATCTACGAGCAGTACTTC.

This clonotype was observed many times. V gene TRBV6-2 or TRBV6-3 combines with J gene TRBJ2-7, with D hard to call. CDR1 is MNHEY, CDR2 SVGEGT, per germline. V was pared by 6 bases and J by 4 bases, with 7 bases between. The CDR3 consists of 11 residues. CDR3 loop: CASSPKYEQYF. The DNA of the CDR3 is TGTGCCAGCAGCCCTAAATACGAGCAGTACTTC.

V usage is TRBV7-9 and J usage is TRBJ2-5; D may be TRBD1 (6 bases). Germline CDR1 is SEHNR and CDR2 is FQNEAQ (reference sequence). This CDR3 is built from 15 residues. V was shortened by 1 base and J by 3 bases, with 12 bases between the two germline ends. DNA for the CDR3: TGTGCCAGCAGCTTAGTCGGTCACAGGGAAGAGACCCAGTACTTC. Its translation is CASSLVGHREETQYF.

The chain links TRBV12-3 or TRBV12-4 to TRBJ2-6, with D unclear. There are 16 residues in the CDR3. V was shortened by 1 base and J by 5 bases, with 12 bases between the two germline ends. CDR3 loop: CASSLVPRIRANVLTF. The CDR3 DNA sequence: TGTGCCAGCAGTTTAGTTCCCAGGATTAGGGCCAACGTCCTGACTTTC.

This clonotype was counted many times. The rearrangement joins TRBV28 to TRBJ1-2; weak D call: TRBD1 (6 bases). The germline V gene encodes CDR1 MDHEN and CDR2 SYDVKM. Trimming cost V 6 bases and J 4 bases, with 15 bases left between them. The CDR3 is made up of 14 amino acids. The CDR3: CASRSPGGGYGYTF. Here the CDR3 DNA reads TGTGCCAGCAGGTCCCCTGGAGGGGGCTATGGCTACACCTTC.

The chain uses TRBV5-5 and TRBJ2-5; 7 nucleotides agree with TRBD1. The germline V gene has CDR1 SGHKS and CDR2 YYEKEE (reference sequence). There are 17 residues in the CDR3. V shed 3 bases, J shed 5 bases, and the junction held 16 bases outside the gene matches. CDR3 DNA: TGTGCCAGCAGCTCCGGACAGGACAGTATGATCAAGGAGACCCAGTACTTC. Amino acids: CASSSGQDSMIKETQYF.

To note about this clonotype: The germline gene is not matched at one end of the junction; a read error may be the cause. J is TRBJ2-3 and V is TRBV13, with D possibly being TRBD2 (6 bases). The CDR3 contains 14 residues. Germline-derived CDR1 and CDR2 are PRHDT and FYEKMQ (reference sequence). For the CDR3, the DNA is TGTGCCAGCAGCTTCGGGAGTTCCACAGATGCGCAGTATTTT. Translation: CASSFGSSTDAQYF.

This clonotype has just a few counts. The chain is built from TRBV12-3 or TRBV12-4 and TRBJ2-5; D gene uncertain. This CDR3 is 16 amino acids long. V was cut by 2 bases and J by 0 bases, with 13 bases left in between. CDR3 coding DNA: TGTGCCAGCAGTTTACGTCCCCTCACGGACCAAGAGACCCAGTACTTC. Protein sequence: CASSLRPLTDQETQYF.

V usage is TRBV20-1 and J usage is TRBJ2-1; TRBD2 might be the D (7 bases). CDR1 and CDR2 (germline): DFQATT, SNEGSKA (reference sequence). V was clipped by 6 bases and J by 7 bases, with 19 bases between them. CDR3 length: 14 amino acids. This CDR3 reads CSATRAGHVNEQFF. In DNA, the CDR3 is TGCAGTGCAACACGAGCGGGACACGTGAATGAGCAGTTCTTC.

Turning to this clonotype: A junction boundary mismatches the germline segment, possibly from a read error. V usage is TRBV20-1 and J usage is TRBJ2-7; D unresolved. The CDR3 spans 14 residues. The germline V gene has CDR1 DFQATT and CDR2 SNEGSKA (reference sequence). The CDR3 loop is CSARDFTLSYEQYF. The CDR3 DNA is TGCAGTGCCAGAGATTTTACACTCTCCTACGAACAGTACTTC.

This sequence joins TRBV29-1 and TRBJ2-1, with TRBD2 matching 9 bases. The germline V gene encodes CDR1 SQVTM and CDR2 ANQGSEA. This CDR3 has 17 amino acids. The J segment lost 8 bases and the V segment lost 5 bases, leaving 19 bases of the junction unmatched. CDR3 nucleotides: TGCAGCGTTTCTGGTACTTGGCGGGAGGGGGTCGGCGATGAGCAGTTCTTC. The encoded protein is CSVSGTWREGVGDEQFF.

The gene calls are TRBV25-1 and TRBJ2-5, with D unclear. CDR3 length equals 11 residues. V lost 7 bases and J lost 11, with 14 bases in between. Germline V gives CDR1 MGHDK, CDR2 SYGVNS. The CDR3 loop reads CASTAFNEQYF. The DNA for the CDR3 is TGTGCCAGCACGGCCTTCAATGAGCAGTACTTC.

CDR3 DNA: TGCGCCAGCAGCCGAAAAGGCAGGGGAAAAACTGAAGCTTTCTTT. This sequence encodes CASSRKGRGKTEAFF. The V and J genes are TRBV4-1 and TRBJ1-1; tentatively, D is TRBD1 (6 bases). The germline V gene encodes CDR1 MGHRA and CDR2 YSYEKL. There are 15 residues in the CDR3. V was trimmed by 4 bases and J by 5 bases, leaving 17 bases between them.

The gene calls are TRBV28 and TRBJ2-1, with 8 bases aligning to TRBD1. The germline V gene encodes CDR1 MDHEN and CDR2 SYDVKM. There are 12 residues in the CDR3. V lost 7 bases and J lost 8; bases outside the gene matches: 4. This chain's CDR3 is CASTDRVYEQFF. In DNA, the CDR3 is TGTGCCAGCACGGACAGGGTTTATGAGCAGTTCTTC.

This chain uses TRBV20-1 with TRBJ2-5; 9 nucleotides line up with TRBD1. The DNA end lines up better with TRBJ2-7; the J call may be wrong. Germline assignment: CDR1 DFQATT and CDR2 SNEGSKA (reference sequence). This CDR3 spans 16 amino acids. The CDR3 region has the DNA TGCAGTGCTAGAGATGTGGCGACAGGGGGAGGGTACGAGCAGTACTTC. Protein: CSARDVATGGGYEQYF.

In its sample, this clonotype was seen a few times. The rearrangement uses TRBV4-1 and TRBJ2-7; 9 positions match TRBD2. The length of the CDR3 is 14 residues. Germline values: CDR1 MGHRA, CDR2 YSYEKL. The V gene end was trimmed by 3 bases and the J gene end by 3 bases; junction bases not matched to a gene: 3. The CDR3 sequence is CASSQIAGVYEQYF. The CDR3 DNA follows: TGCGCCAGCAGCCAGATAGCGGGAGTCTACGAGCAGTACTTC.

This clonotype was detected only a few times. This rearrangement joins TRBV7-2 to TRBJ2-7; 15 nucleotides align to TRBD2. V lost 5 bases to trimming and J lost 0 bases; unmatched junction nucleotides: 8. The CDR3 totals 18 residues. The V gene's germline CDR1 is SGHTA and CDR2 FQGNSA. The chain's CDR3 is CASSPGLAGGPSSYEQYF. The CDR3 DNA reads TGTGCCAGCAGCCCTGGACTAGCGGGAGGGCCGAGCTCCTACGAGCAGTACTTC.

This clonotype was picked up one time. This sequence may be a read error, since a much larger clone differs from it by one base. The chain links TRBV10-3 to TRBJ2-7; TRBD1 matches 7 bases. The CDR3 contains 13 residues. CDR1 and CDR2 from the germline V gene are ENHRY and SYGVKD. J was trimmed by 3 bases and V by 4 bases; bases with no gene match: 3. The CDR3 spells CAISVGQNYEQYF. As DNA, the CDR3 is TGTGCCATCAGTGTGGGACAGAACTACGAGCAGTACTTC.

The J gene is TRBJ2-7, the V gene TRBV21-1; TRBD1, the table's D call, lacks a check against the DNA. TRBV21-1 is marked as a pseudogene. The CDR3 consists of 13 residues. CDR3 sequence reads: CASKTGDVHEQYF. The CDR3 nucleotides read TGTGCCAGCAAGACAGGGGATGTCCACGAGCAGTACTTC.

This clonotype showed up just a few times. The gene calls are TRBV5-6 and TRBJ2-7; 9 nucleotides match TRBD1. V lost 4 bases, J lost 4 bases, and 9 bases stayed unmatched. The germline CDR1 and CDR2 sequences are SGHDT and YYEEEE. This CDR3 is 15 amino acids long. CDR3 bases: TGTGCCAGCAGCGGCATTAACAGGGGGCCGTACGAGCAGTACTTC. It yields the protein CASSGINRGPYEQYF.